This is a list of T cell receptor beta chains from one sample in a study of blood T cell repertoires in COVID-19. Profiled with immunoSEQ multiplex PCR; TCRdb holds only in-frame clones, not every one. The sample has around 250,000 clones; 80% to 90% are singletons. The sequencing input was peripheral blood. These receptors all stem from a young woman with active or convalescent COVID-19. Both conserved end residues are part of each CDR3. A D gene is named only where the DNA matches it firmly. The size field is filled for only some rows; it gives once, few, many or a size class.

>TRBV27|TRBJ1-1|once|.|14
TGTGCCAGCAGCTATTGGAGAGGGAACACTGAAGCTTTCTTT
CASSYWRGNTEAFF
>TRBV5-1|TRBJ2-5|.|TRBD2|15
TGCGCCAGCAGCTTGGCCTTAGCGGGTGAGGAGACCCAGTACTTC
CASSLALAGEETQYF
>TRBV19|TRBJ1-1|.|TRBD1|15
TGTGCCAGTAGTGGTAACAGGGGCCTGAACACTGAAGCTTTCTTT
CASSGNRGLNTEAFF
>TRBV5-5|TRBJ1-2|.|TRBD1|14
TGTGCCAGCAGCAGGGGAACAGGGGGCCATGGCTACACCTTC
CASSRGTGGHGYTF
>TRBV7-2|TRBJ2-4|.|TRBD2|19
TGTGCCAGCAGCTTAGAGTGGCTAGCGGGGGGGCCCGGCAAAAACATTCAGTACTTC
CASSLEWLAGGPGKNIQYF
>TRBV19|TRBJ1-1|.|TRBD1|15
TGTGCCAGTAGCGGACCGGGACAGGATAACACTGAAGCTTTCTTT
CASSGPGQDNTEAFF
>TRBV2|TRBJ2-3|.|.|14
TGTGCCAGCAGCCTAGCGTCCCCCACAGATACGCAGTATTTT
CASSLASPTDTQYF
>TRBV2|TRBJ1-4|.|TRBD1|16
TGTGCCAGCAGTCAAATGACAGGGGGCGGTGATGAAAAACTGTTTTTT
CASSQMTGGGDEKLFF
>TRBV4-3|TRBJ2-2|few|.|16
TGCGCCAGCAGCCAAGAAGAGAGCTTATGGACCGGGGAGCTGTTTTTT
CASSQEESLWTGELFF
>TRBV27|TRBJ2-1|.|TRBD1|16
TGTGCCAGCAGTTTATATCGGGCAGGGGGTTACAATGAGCAGTTCTTC
CASSLYRAGGYNEQFF
>TRBV5-4|TRBJ2-1|once|TRBD2|15
TGTGCCAGCAGCTCTGGGGGGGGCTCCTACAATGAGCAGTTCTTC
CASSSGGGSYNEQFF
>TRBV10-3|TRBJ2-2|once|.|14
TGTGCCATCAACAGCGTACGGGGAGGCGGGGAGCTGTTTTTT
CAINSVRGGGELFF
>TRBV5-4|TRBJ2-1|few|.|16
TGTGCCAGCAGCTTGGGGAGGGGGGGCTCCTACAATGAGCAGTTCTTC
CASSLGRGGSYNEQFF
>TRBV7-2|TRBJ1-5|.|TRBD1|15
TGTGCCAGCAGCCGTCAGGGGGGCGGCAATCAGCCCCAGCATTTT
CASSRQGGGNQPQHF
>TRBV24-1|TRBJ1-5|.|.|16
TGTGCCACCAGTGATTCCGGGTTTAATAGCAATCAGCCCCAGCATTTT
CATSDSGFNSNQPQHF
>TRBV5-1|TRBJ2-5|.|.|14
TGCGCCAGCAGCGTCCTTCCGACAAAAGAGACCCAGTACTTC
CASSVLPTKETQYF
>TRBV7-3|TRBJ2-7|.|TRBD2|15
TGTGCCAGCAGCCTAGTAGCGGGGGGCGCCTACGAGCAGTACTTC
CASSLVAGGAYEQYF
>TRBV5-1|TRBJ2-3|few|.|13
TGCGCCAGCAGCCCCCAGAGCACAGATACGCAGTATTTT
CASSPQSTDTQYF
>TRBV18|TRBJ1-2|once|.|14
TGTGCCAGCTCACTAGGACCCAGGGTGGAAAGCTACACCTTC
CASSLGPRVESYTF
>TRBV4-1|TRBJ1-6|.|.|18
TGCGCCAGCAGCCAAGCCCCGCAGGTGAGCTCCTATAATTCACCCCTCCACTTT
CASSQAPQVSSYNSPLHF
>TRBV10-3|TRBJ2-3|.|TRBD2|15
TGTGCCATCAGTGAGTCGGGACTAGCTTCAGATACGCAGTATTTT
CAISESGLASDTQYF
>TRBV10-2|TRBJ2-1|.|TRBD2|15
TGCGCCAGCAGAGGCCGGGGACTAGGTTACAATGAGCAGTTCTTC
CASRGRGLGYNEQFF
>TRBV7-2|TRBJ1-5|.|.|13
TGTGCCAGCAGTTCTGGACCCGGGGAGCCCCAGCATTTT
CASSSGPGEPQHF
>TRBV19|TRBJ2-7|.|.|16
TGTGCCAGTAGTATATCGGATGCGGGCCCGGGCTACGAGCAGTACTTC
CASSISDAGPGYEQYF
>TRBV30|TRBJ1-1|.|TRBD1|14
TGTGCCTGGACCTTGCAGGGGGGAAGTACTGAAGCTTTCTTT
CAWTLQGGSTEAFF
>TRBV29-1|TRBJ1-5|.|.|10
TGCGGGCAGGGGATTCAGCCCCAGCATTTT
CGQGIQPQHF
>TRBV7-9|TRBJ2-7|.|.|14
TGTGCCAGCAGCCCAGGGGCCCCCTCCTACGAGCAGTACTTC
CASSPGAPSYEQYF
>TRBV28|TRBJ2-1|.|.|14
TGTGCCAGCATGGGCGTCCCATCCTACAATGAGCAGTTCTTC
CASMGVPSYNEQFF
>TRBV7-9|TRBJ1-1|.|.|16
TGTGCCAGCAGCCCGCAGAGACAGACCATGAACACTGAAGCTTTCTTT
CASSPQRQTMNTEAFF
>TRBV27|TRBJ1-2|.|TRBD1|18
TGTGCCAGCAGTTTCCGACAGGGTCGAATACTCCCCGGCTATGGCTACACCTTC
CASSFRQGRILPGYGYTF
>TRBV9|TRBJ2-2|few|.|14
TGTGCCAGCAGCGCCTCGGTAGGGGACGGGGAGCTGTTTTTT
CASSASVGDGELFF
>TRBV12-3/TRBV12-4|TRBJ1-1|.|TRBD1|12
TGTGCCAGCACCCTCAGGGGGGTGGAAGCTTTCTTT
CASTLRGVEAFF
>TRBV24-1|TRBJ1-4|few|.|15
TGTGCCACCAGTGACGGTGGGCAAGGATATGAAAAACTGTTTTTT
CATSDGGQGYEKLFF
>TRBV5-4|TRBJ1-3|.|.|14
TGTGCCAGCAGCTTGGAGAGCAGGGGTAACACCATATATTTT
CASSLESRGNTIYF
>TRBV3-1/TRBV3-2|TRBJ1-2|.|TRBD1|16
TGTGCCAGCAGCCAAGCGGGACAGGGGAACAGGGATGGCTACACCTTC
CASSQAGQGNRDGYTF
>TRBV2|TRBJ1-1|.|.|11
TGTGCCAGCAGTGTAAAAGGGGTGGCTTTCTTT
CASSVKGVAFF
>TRBV27|TRBJ1-3|once|TRBD1|14
TGTGCCAGTGGGACAGGGACTGGTGGAAACACCATATATTTT
CASGTGTGGNTIYF
>TRBV18|TRBJ2-3|.|.|13
TGTGCCAGCTCAAAACAGTCAACAGATACGCAGTATTTT
CASSKQSTDTQYF
>TRBV2|TRBJ2-1|.|.|13
TGTGCCAGCAGTGAGTTGCAAGGGGGTGAGCAGTTCTTC
CASSELQGGEQFF
>TRBV6-5|TRBJ1-1|few|TRBD1|14
TGTGCCAGCAGTAGAACAGGGGAAGGCACTGAAGCTTTCTTT
CASSRTGEGTEAFF
>TRBV7-9|TRBJ1-1|.|TRBD1|15
TGTGCCAGCAGCGCCCCCGACAGGGGGAACACTGAAGCTTTCTTT
CASSAPDRGNTEAFF
>TRBV10-3|TRBJ1-2|.|.|16
TGTGCCATCAGTGAGTCGGCAGGGGTGGTAATTGATGGCTACACCTTC
CAISESAGVVIDGYTF
>TRBV6-2/TRBV6-3|TRBJ1-2|.|TRBD1|15
TGTGCCAGCAGTCCCGGGACAGGGAATAACTATGGCTACACCTTC
CASSPGTGNNYGYTF
>TRBV5-1|TRBJ2-7|.|.|13
TGCGCCAGCAGCGTGGACGGAGAGTACGAGCAGTACTTC
CASSVDGEYEQYF
>TRBV7-9|TRBJ1-1|once|.|12
TGTGCCAGCAGCTTATCAGACAGTGAAGCTTTCTTT
CASSLSDSEAFF
>TRBV4-2|TRBJ2-2|.|TRBD2|17
TGTGCCAGCAGCCAAAAACTCGCGGGGGGAGGGACCGGGGAGCTGTTTTTT
CASSQKLAGGGTGELFF
>TRBV19|TRBJ2-7|.|TRBD1|15
TGTGCCAGTAGTATAGAGACAGGGAAGCCCTACGAGCAGTACTTC
CASSIETGKPYEQYF
>TRBV18|TRBJ1-4|.|.|18
TGTGCCAGCTCACCATATTCCCCCGGAGTATCAACTAATGAAAAACTGTTTTTT
CASSPYSPGVSTNEKLFF